This TCR beta chain was recorded in a study of T cell responses to AZD1222 COVID-19 vaccine. Study observations and caveats: Seropositive at baseline were only a handful of AZD1222 recipients.

TCRdb keeps only in-frame clones here, not all; method: immunoSEQ multiplex PCR. Of some 130,000 clones listed, approximately 91% are singletons. This clone was observed a single time. Its cognate antigen is unknown. Trimming left V 2 bases short and J 3 bases short, with 10 bases between. Germline V lookup: CDR1 KGHSH, CDR2 LQKENI. This CDR3 spans 15 amino acids. This clonotype was obtained from an adult who received the AZD1222 COVID-19 vaccine. The rearrangement links TRBV18 to TRBJ1-4; tentatively, D is TRBD1 (5 bases). The sample was peripheral blood, taken 28 days after the second AZD1222 dose. CDR3 sequence reads: CASSPNAGSNEKLFF. CDR3 coding DNA: TGTGCCAGCTCACCAAATGCAGGGTCTAATGAAAAACTGTTTTTT.